This T cell receptor beta chain was profiled in a study of blood T cell repertoires in COVID-19 (dated by TCRdb to 2018 to 2021). Context from the whole study: Collaborator samples came from the United States, Italy and Spain and covered acute and convalescent phases of COVID-19. The samples were drawn from the first 160 participants of the ongoing ImmuneRACE study and from 950 to 1,500 subjects provided by 6 global collaborators. Where available, HLA class I and class II types were obtained from metadata supplied by the sample provider rather than from assay-based typing. Deeply sampled blood TCRbeta repertoires from subjects exposed to, actively infected with, or recovered from COVID-19 were included in the dataset. Sample metadata almost always included a de-identified subject ID, COVID-19 status, age in years and sex. The material from the prospective study consisted of cDNA or gDNA derived from T cells, B-cell-depleted T cells, or PBMCs. The repertoires were made available in a free public database intended to serve as a resource for research on the immune response to SARS-CoV-2.

TCRbeta CDR3 regions were amplified from genomic DNA using the immunoSEQ Assay, a bias-controlled multiplex PCR. The authors' analysis ran thus. The number of nucleated cells in each sample was estimated from the amplification of reference gene primers within the assay. Sequence reads were collapsed and filtered to measure the absolute abundance of every unique TCRbeta CDR3 rearrangement. For each sample, productive Simpson clonality was calculated by taking the square root of Simpson's diversity index across productive rearrangements. TCRdb's version of the immuneACCESS table is confined to in-frame rearrangements and falls short of the full clone set. An unresolved V gene accounts for under half of the shortfall where checked; the remainder is of unknown origin. V and J calls and clone size follow that table, whereas D and trimming were derived from the DNA. Within this sample are about 350,000 clones, with approximately 91% of them counted one time only. Around 6.6% of the sample is held by the ten biggest clonotypes.

One collaborating source in Seattle enrolled patients during active infection and followed them longitudinally through the course of disease. The collaborating institutions used their own protocols to collect whole blood in K2EDTA tubes. Collaborator samples were shipped for TCRbeta analysis as frozen whole blood, isolated PBMCs, or DNA extracted from either sample type. Study-wide findings and limitations: Clinical and demographic metadata were provided uncurated, with the amount varying by source and participant.

The germline V gene sets CDR1 to KGHSH and CDR2 to LQKENI. V is pared back by 3 bases and J by 5 bases, with 19 bases lying between the germline termini. The CDR3 sequence holds 16 residues, the cysteine and phenylalanine included. CDR3 DNA is the only sequence kept; it has 48 bases, read in frame from the first base. Of note for this clone: This clone's antigen is unknown. Per-base qualities were not stored, and no clone one base away is much larger.

The V gene is TRBV18 and the J gene is TRBJ1-1, with no confident D gene call. Material for sequencing was peripheral blood. The TCR originated in a woman between 65 and 79 years old with COVID-19, enrolled during active disease. The CDR3 corresponds to CASSPSILGVQTEAFF. The DNA sequence is as follows: TGTGCCAGCTCACCCTCGATACTTGGAGTGCAAACTGAAGCTTTCTTT.